The entry below describes one T cell receptor (beta chain). There is no known antigen for this receptor. No base qualities exist here, and no much larger clone lies one base off it. Based on the germline V gene, the CDR1 and CDR2 sequences are SGHRS and YFSETQ. Ends trimmed: V by 4 bases, J by 4 bases; bases unmatched to a gene: 10. From its cysteine to its phenylalanine, the CDR3 spans 17 amino acids. Solely the CDR3 DNA is kept, with 51 bases framed from the first base. The entry originates in a study of blood T cell repertoires in COVID-19 (dated by TCRdb to 2018 to 2021). For context, the study as a whole: Samples from collaborators originated in the United States, Italy and Spain and spanned both the acute and convalescent phases of COVID-19. The material from the prospective study consisted of cDNA or gDNA derived from T cells, B-cell-depleted T cells, or PBMCs. Deeply sampled blood TCRbeta repertoires from subjects exposed to, actively infected with, or recovered from COVID-19 were included in the dataset. The repertoires were released in a freely available public database intended as a resource for research on the immune response to SARS-CoV-2. Samples came from the ongoing ImmuneRACE study (first 160 participants) plus 1,254 subjects from 6 global collaborators. A de-identified subject ID, COVID-19 status, age in years and sex were almost always included in the sample metadata. Where available, HLA class I and class II types were taken from metadata supplied by the sample provider and were not determined by assay-based typing.

In the prospective study, participants were roughly 18 to 100 years old, resided in about 25 geographic areas of the United States, and were enrolled through a virtual design. To assign participants to cohorts, the prospective study relied on clinical history that participants themselves reported in a screening survey and a study questionnaire. ImmuneRACE Cohort 3 recovered participants were defined by two consecutive negative NP/OP PCR tests, healthcare professional clearance, or symptom resolution. In the prospective study, mobile phlebotomists collected whole blood, serum and a nasopharyngeal or oropharyngeal swab from each participant. Over a roughly two-month period, participants in the prospective study had the option of providing additional blood draws and questionnaires. Before DNA extraction, blood samples from the prospective study were shipped at room temperature or frozen. The immunoSEQ Assay, a bias-controlled multiplex PCR, was used to amplify TCRbeta CDR3 regions from genomic DNA. Per the original workflow: Nucleated cell counts per sample were estimated from amplification of reference gene primers within the assay. To quantify the absolute abundance of each unique TCRbeta CDR3 rearrangement, sequence reads were collapsed and filtered. Productive Simpson clonality was computed per sample as the square root of Simpson's diversity index over productive rearrangements. This is the immuneACCESS table as TCRdb keeps it, with only in-frame sequences that have V and J called. A part of the clones is gone; compared with another copy, unresolved V genes explain less than half, and the rest is unexplained. That table gives V, J and clone size, and the DNA gave D and trimming. This sample lists roughly 310,000 clones; roughly nine tenths were detected once. The top ten clones comprise around 2.5% of the sample.

Paper-wide results and their limitations: How much clinical and demographic metadata was included differed by source and by participant, and the metadata was provided uncurated.

The sequencing input was PBMCs or T cells enriched from blood (not recorded which). This clonotype originated in a man aged 55 to 70 who had recovered from COVID-19. The V and J genes are TRBV5-1 and TRBJ2-2; 10 central nucleotides agree with TRBD1. The CDR3 region reads CASSADRGLSSTGELFF. In nucleotides, the sequence is TGCGCCAGCAGCGCTGACAGGGGGCTATCGAGCACCGGGGAGCTGTTTTTT.